The entry that follows covers one TCR beta chain sequence. Its antigen is currently unknown. Assay: immunoSEQ multiplex PCR; the TCRdb copy retains only in-frame clones and omits some. The sample lists more than 110,000 clones; around 90% were seen once. These data belong to a study of T cell responses to AZD1222 COVID-19 vaccine. Study results and limitations: Most donors were white British and more were female, and clonal diversity was possibly underestimated.

The V gene lost 6 bases and the J gene lost 0 bases, with 10 bases spanning the gap. This CDR3 is built from 14 residues. CDR1 SNHLY and CDR2 FYNNEI come from the germline V gene. The clonotype originates from an adult in good health. The specimen was peripheral blood, collected on day 0 of AZD1222 vaccination. J is TRBJ2-3 and V is TRBV2; D possibly corresponds to TRBD2 (6 bases). Here the CDR3 DNA reads TGTGCCAGCAGGGAGGGGTCGAGCACAGATACGCAGTATTTT. Protein sequence: CASREGSSTDTQYF.